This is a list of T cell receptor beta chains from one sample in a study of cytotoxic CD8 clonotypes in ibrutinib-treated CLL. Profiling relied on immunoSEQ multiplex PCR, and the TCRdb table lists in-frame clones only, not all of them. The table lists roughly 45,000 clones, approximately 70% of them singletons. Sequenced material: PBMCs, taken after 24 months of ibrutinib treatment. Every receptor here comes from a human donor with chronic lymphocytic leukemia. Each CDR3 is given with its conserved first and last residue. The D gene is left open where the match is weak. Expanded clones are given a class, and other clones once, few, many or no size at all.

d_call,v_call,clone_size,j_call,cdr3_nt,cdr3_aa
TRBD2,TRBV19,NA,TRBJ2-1,TGTGCCAGTAGTTGGGGACTAGCGGGATTGGGGGAGCAGTTCTTC,CASSWGLAGLGEQFF
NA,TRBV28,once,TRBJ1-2,TGTGCCAGCAGTGAACGGGACAACTATGGCTACACCTTC,CASSERDNYGYTF
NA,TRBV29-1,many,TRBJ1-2,TGCAGCGTTGAATACCTGACAGCATCCTATGGCTACACCTTC,CSVEYLTASYGYTF
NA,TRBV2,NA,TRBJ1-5,TGTGCCAGCAGTGAGAGGGCAGGAGGCAATCAGCCCCAGCATTTT,CASSERAGGNQPQHF
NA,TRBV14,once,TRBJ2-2,TGTGCCAGCAGCCCAGTTCGCGCCGGGGAGCTGTTTTTT,CASSPVRAGELFF
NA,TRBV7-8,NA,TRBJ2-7,TGTGCCAGCAGCCCCCTGCCCTTCTACGAGCAGTACTTC,CASSPLPFYEQYF
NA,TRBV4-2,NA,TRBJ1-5,TGTGCCAGCAGCCAATATCTCACAGGGACGAATCAGCCCCAGCATTTT,CASSQYLTGTNQPQHF
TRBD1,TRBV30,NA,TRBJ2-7,TGTGCCTGGAGCACAGGGGCGAACGACGAGCAGTACTTC,CAWSTGANDEQYF
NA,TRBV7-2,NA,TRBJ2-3,TGTGCCAGCGGTCGAGACACAGATACGCAGTATTTT,CASGRDTDTQYF
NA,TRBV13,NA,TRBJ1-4,TGTGCCAGCAGCTTAGGGACCCTGGAGGGAAAACTGTTTTTT,CASSLGTLEGKLFF
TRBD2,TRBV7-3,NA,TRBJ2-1,TGTGCCAGCAGCCAGGGACTAGCGGGCAATGAGCAGTTCTTC,CASSQGLAGNEQFF
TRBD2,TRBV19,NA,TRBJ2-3,TGTGCCAGTACTAGCGGGAGCCCAGATACGCAGTATTTT,CASTSGSPDTQYF
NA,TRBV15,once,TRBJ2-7,TGTGCCACCAGCAGAGGAAGCCGGGCGGGGGCTTACGAGCAGTACTTC,CATSRGSRAGAYEQYF
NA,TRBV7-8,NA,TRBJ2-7,TGTGCCAGCAGCTTAGGTTACCCCCCGGGGGAGTACTTC,CASSLGYPPGEYF
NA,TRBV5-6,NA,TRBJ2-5,TGTGCCAGCAGCGCAAAGACGATGTTCCAAGAGACCCAGTACTTC,CASSAKTMFQETQYF
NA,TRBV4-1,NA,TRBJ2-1,TGCGCCAGCAGCGAGTCGACTAGTGCAGTCGTCAATGAGCAGTTCTTC,CASSESTSAVVNEQFF
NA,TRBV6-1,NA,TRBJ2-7,TGTGCCAGCAGTGAAGGCACAGCGAGGTACTTC,CASSEGTARYF
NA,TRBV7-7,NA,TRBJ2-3,TGTGCTAGCACCCACGGTAGCGGTGGGGATACGCAGTATTTT,CASTHGSGGDTQYF
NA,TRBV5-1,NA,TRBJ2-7,TGCGCCAGCAGCTTGGGACAGGCTCCCTACGAGCAGTACTTC,CASSLGQAPYEQYF
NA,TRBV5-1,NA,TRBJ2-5,TGCGCCAGCAGCTTGGGCCCCGGGGAGACCCAGTACTTC,CASSLGPGETQYF
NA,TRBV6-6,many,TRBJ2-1,TGTGCCAGCAGTAGGTCTCAGAGCTCCTACAATGAGCAGTTCTTC,CASSRSQSSYNEQFF
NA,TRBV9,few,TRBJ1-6,NA,CASSTSHSPLHF
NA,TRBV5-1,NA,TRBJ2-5,TGCGCCAGCAAGGGAAGCGGACAAGAGACCCAGTACTTC,CASKGSGQETQYF
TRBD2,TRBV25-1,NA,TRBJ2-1,TGTGCCAGCAGGGCGAGCGGGAGGGAACTCTACGTGCAGTTCTTC,CASRASGRELYVQFF
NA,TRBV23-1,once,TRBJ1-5,TGCGCCAGCGACCGGGACTTTGGGAATCAGCCCCAGCATTTT,CASDRDFGNQPQHF
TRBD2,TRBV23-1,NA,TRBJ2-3,TGCGCCAGCAGTCAATCGAGGTGGGAAGGGACTAGCGGGAGTTCGAAGGCAGATACGCAGTATTTT,CASSQSRWEGTSGSSKADTQYF
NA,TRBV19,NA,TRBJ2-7,TGTGCCAGTAGTTCCTTCGGGACAACCCGACAAGTCCCTTACGAGCAGTACTTC,CASSSFGTTRQVPYEQYF
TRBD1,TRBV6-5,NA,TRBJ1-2,TGTGCCAGCAGGGCCACAGGGGGCGACTATGGCTACACCTTC,CASRATGGDYGYTF
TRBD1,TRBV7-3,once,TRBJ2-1,TGTGCCAGCAGCTTAAACAGGGGGTACAATGAGCAGTTCTTC,CASSLNRGYNEQFF
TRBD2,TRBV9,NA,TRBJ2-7,TGTGCCAGCAGCGTCGGCGCGGGAGCTCGCCACGAGCAGTACTTC,CASSVGAGARHEQYF
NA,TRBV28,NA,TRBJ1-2,TGTGCCAGCACCACAGACAGCCACTATGGCTACACCTTC,CASTTDSHYGYTF
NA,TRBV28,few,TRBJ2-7,TGTGCCAGCAGTTTGCTTGTTGGGACATCCTCCTACGAGCAGTACTTC,CASSLLVGTSSYEQYF
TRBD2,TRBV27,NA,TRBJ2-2,TGTGCCAGCAGTTTTTGGACTAGCGGGGGGGCCGGGGAGCTGTTTTTT,CASSFWTSGGAGELFF
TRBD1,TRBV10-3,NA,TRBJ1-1,TGTGCCATCAGTTGGGGACAGTTAAGTGAAGCTTTCTTT,CAISWGQLSEAFF
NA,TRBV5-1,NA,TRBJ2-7,TGCGCCAGCAGCTTAGAGGGGAACTCCTACGAGCAGTACTTC,CASSLEGNSYEQYF
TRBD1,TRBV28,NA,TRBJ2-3,TGTGCCAGCAGGACAGGGGGCAGCACAGATACGCAGTATTTT,CASRTGGSTDTQYF
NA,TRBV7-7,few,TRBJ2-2,TGTGCTAGCAGCTTAGTAGGGGCCGGGGAGCTGTTTTTT,CASSLVGAGELFF
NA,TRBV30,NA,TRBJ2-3,TGTGCATCAGCCGGACATTCCCTCCGGGCAGATACGCAGTATTTT,CASAGHSLRADTQYF
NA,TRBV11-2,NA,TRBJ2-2,TGTGCCAGCAGCTTAAGACTAGAGTACACCGGGGAGCTGTTTTTT,CASSLRLEYTGELFF
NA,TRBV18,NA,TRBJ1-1,TGTGCCAGCTCACCACCGGAAAGGAACACTGAAGCTTTCTTT,CASSPPERNTEAFF
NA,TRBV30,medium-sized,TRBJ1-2,TGTGCCTGGAGGGGTGCACAACTCCTAGCTAACTATGGCTACACCTTC,CAWRGAQLLANYGYTF
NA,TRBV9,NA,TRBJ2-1,TGTGCCAGCAGCGTAGCCGCGTACAATGAGCAGTTCTTC,CASSVAAYNEQFF
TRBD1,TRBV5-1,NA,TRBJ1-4,TGCGCCAGCAGCTTCGACAGGGACCCTAATGAAAAACTGTTTTTT,CASSFDRDPNEKLFF
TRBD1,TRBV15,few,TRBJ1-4,TGTGCCACCAGCAGAGGACAGGGGATTAATGAAAAACTGTTTTTT,CATSRGQGINEKLFF
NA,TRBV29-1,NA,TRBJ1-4,TGCAGCGCGACGCGCGGTGCAACTAATGAAAAACTGTTTTTT,CSATRGATNEKLFF
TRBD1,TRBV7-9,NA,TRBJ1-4,TGTGCCAGCAGCCTCTTAGCCGGGACAGTTAATGAAAAACTGTTTTTT,CASSLLAGTVNEKLFF
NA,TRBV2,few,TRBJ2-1,TGTGCCAGCAGTGTTTTGGGGCAGGGACCTTACAATGAGCAGTTCTTC,CASSVLGQGPYNEQFF
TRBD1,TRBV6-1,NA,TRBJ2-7,TGTGCCAGCAGGCCCACAGGGGGCAGGGGGGAGCAGTACTTC,CASRPTGGRGEQYF
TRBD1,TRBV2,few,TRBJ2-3,TGTGCCAGCCACAGGGGAGTGGGAGATACGCAGTATTTT,CASHRGVGDTQYF
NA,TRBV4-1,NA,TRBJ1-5,TGCGCCAGCAGCCAAGAACCAGGGGTTCGTCAGCCCCAGCATTTT,CASSQEPGVRQPQHF